Listed below are T cell receptor beta chains from one sample, sequenced in a study of CD8 T cells in Susac syndrome. TCRdb independently ran MiXCR on the immunoSEQ multiplex PCR reads; one entry per CDR3 protein. Of almost 450,000 distinct CDR3 sequences in the sample, approximately 85% were seen once. Sequenced input: CD8+ T cells from PBMCs. These receptors all come from a human donor with multiple sclerosis. CDR3s include the opening cysteine and the closing phenylalanine or tryptophan. The order of the fields is V gene, J gene, D gene, clone size, CDR3 protein, CDR3 DNA. D genes are given only for firm matches. Some rows have no size entry. The others give once, few or many, or a class for an expanded clone.

>TRBV3-1|TRBJ1-1|NA|NA
CASSQGSGPNTEAFF
TGTGCCAGCAGCCAAGGTTCAGGGCCGAACACTGAAGCTTTCTTT
>TRBV7-2|TRBJ1-1|TRBD1|few
CASSIPTGREAFF
TGTGCCAGCAGCATTCCGACAGGGCGTGAAGCTTTCTTT
>TRBV6-1|TRBJ1-5|NA|few
CASNKGTHSNQPQHF
TGTGCCAGCAATAAAGGCACACATAGCAATCAGCCCCAGCATTTT
>TRBV30|TRBJ2-7|NA|NA
CAWTGTGNYEQYF
TGTGCCTGGACCGGGACGGGAAACTACGAGCAGTACTTC
>TRBV4-1|TRBJ2-7|NA|NA
CASSQDPTTTPYEQYF
TGCGCCAGCAGCCAAGACCCGACTACCACCCCCTACGAGCAGTACTTC
>TRBV27|TRBJ2-7|NA|few
CASSLSGGFYEQYF
TGTGCCAGCAGTTTATCCGGGGGATTCTACGAGCAGTACTTC
>TRBV12-3/TRBV12-4|TRBJ2-1|NA|NA
CASSLAEQPNEQFF
TGTGCCAGCAGTTTAGCGGAACAACCCAATGAGCAGTTCTTC
>TRBV2|TRBJ2-1|NA|NA
CASSDRSSYNEQFF
TGTGCCAGCAGTGACAGGAGCTCCTACAATGAGCAGTTCTTC
>TRBV4-1|TRBJ1-4|TRBD1|once
CASSYGQGPNEKLFF
TGCGCCAGCAGCTACGGACAGGGCCCTAATGAAAAACTGTTTTTT
>TRBV20-1|TRBJ2-1|TRBD2|NA
CSANEGIEREELYNEQFF
TGCAGTGCCAACGAGGGGATCGAGCGGGAAGAGCTCTACAATGAGCAGTTCTTC
>TRBV9|TRBJ2-1|TRBD2|NA
CASSVALAGVEQFF
TGTGCCAGCAGCGTAGCACTAGCGGGAGTCGAGCAGTTCTTC
>TRBV3-1|TRBJ2-5|NA|NA
CASSQDTFWGDPKETQYF
TGTGCCAGCAGCCAAGATACTTTTTGGGGAGACCCGAAAGAGACCCAGTACTTC
>TRBV4-1|TRBJ1-1|NA|NA
CASSQEAGILNTEAFF
TGCGCCAGCAGCCAAGAGGCAGGGATCTTGAACACTGAAGCTTTCTTT
>TRBV25-1|TRBJ2-7|TRBD1|NA
CASSVSRDRGPWNEQYF
TGTGCCAGCAGTGTCTCTCGCGACAGGGGGCCCTGGAACGAGCAGTACTTC
>TRBV6-1|TRBJ1-5|NA|NA
CASSEEMGPFTPQHF
TGTGCCAGCAGTGAAGAGATGGGACCCTTTACGCCCCAGCATTTT
>TRBV11-2|TRBJ2-1|TRBD1|NA
CASTHRTGALLNEQFF
TGTGCCAGCACCCATCGGACAGGGGCCCTCTTGAATGAGCAGTTCTTC
>TRBV4-1|TRBJ2-7|NA|NA
CASSQDLGPGSSYEQYF
TGCGCCAGCAGCCAAGATCTGGGCCCGGGAAGCTCCTACGAGCAGTACTTC
>TRBV7-8|TRBJ2-1|NA|NA
CASSLGSLSSYNEQFF
TGTGCCAGCAGCTTAGGTAGTCTTAGCTCCTACAATGAGCAGTTCTTC
>TRBV4-1|TRBJ2-3|TRBD2|NA
CASSQDPGLATDTQYF
TGCGCCAGCAGCCAAGATCCGGGACTAGCGACAGATACGCAGTATTTT
>TRBV7-9|TRBJ1-6|NA|NA
CASSPAGFGLDSPLHF
TGTGCCAGCAGCCCAGCGGGTTTCGGGTTGGATTCACCCCTCCACTTT
>TRBV20-1|TRBJ1-2|NA|NA
CSARDPGVADGYTF
TGCAGTGCTAGAGATCCAGGGGTAGCGGATGGCTACACCTTC
>TRBV27|TRBJ1-1|NA|NA
CASTTGPDAEAFF
TGTGCCAGCACCACCGGCCCCGACGCTGAAGCTTTCTTT
>TRBV28|TRBJ2-5|NA|NA
CASSPRDTQETQYF
TGTGCCAGCAGTCCCCGTGACACACAAGAGACCCAGTACTTC
>TRBV20-1|TRBJ2-3|TRBD2|NA
CSARDLPSGSGDTQYF
TGCAGTGCTAGAGATCTCCCTAGCGGGAGTGGAGATACGCAGTATTTT
>TRBV29-1|TRBJ2-5|NA|NA
CSVHPAGTDTQETQYF
TGCAGCGTTCACCCCGCGGGGACAGACACACAAGAGACCCAGTACTTC
>TRBV12-3/TRBV12-4|TRBJ2-7|TRBD1|NA
CASRGEGQGSSYYEQYF
TGTGCCAGCAGGGGGGAAGGACAGGGGTCTTCTTACTACGAGCAGTACTTC
>TRBV6-1|TRBJ1-2|NA|NA
CASSEEKGHYGYTF
TGTGCCAGCAGTGAAGAGAAGGGCCACTATGGCTACACCTTC